The 21 T cell receptor beta chains presented below share a single source sample, sequenced in a study of cytomegalovirus exposure and HLA in healthy donors (dated by TCRdb to the late 2010s). The protocol used for the library was the immunoSEQ multiplex PCR assay. For the multiplex PCR, a mixture combining 60 forward primers for TCR Vbeta segments and 13 reverse primers for TCR Jbeta segments was used. TCRdb obtained this table from immuneACCESS and retained in-frame rearrangements with V and J assigned. These tables miss some clones; where compared with another copy, unresolved V genes account for less than half of the shortfall, and the remainder is unexplained. This sample lists under 150,000 clones; approximately 87% were detected once. More than 4% of the sample is in the top ten clones. Input material: PBMCs. The receptors here all came from a woman younger than 45 in good health and CMV-seronegative.

The rearrangement links TRBV19 to TRBJ1-1; TRBD1 might be the D (5 bases). The germline V and J ends were trimmed by 5 bases and 9 bases, with 10 bases remaining between them. Germline CDR1 and CDR2: LNHDA and SQIVND (reference sequence). This CDR3 contains 11 residues. CDR3 in amino acids: CASSVGGKAFF. In DNA form, the CDR3 reads TGTGCCAGTAGTGTGGGGGGGAAAGCTTTCTTT.

The genes are TRBV28 and TRBJ2-7; 11 nucleotides agree with TRBD1. V trimming: 2 bases; J trimming: 6 bases; junction bases outside the gene matches: 6. Germline CDR1 is MDHEN and CDR2 is SYDVKM. This CDR3 contains 15 residues. The CDR3 protein is CASSLIGQGAGEQYF. CDR3 DNA sequence: TGTGCCAGCAGTTTAATCGGACAGGGGGCTGGCGAGCAGTACTTC.

The rearrangement uses TRBV4-3 and TRBJ2-3; D perhaps matches TRBD1 (6 bases). Germline assignment: CDR1 LGHNA and CDR2 YSLEER. Between the trimmed V and J ends, which lost 1 base and 8 bases, there was a span of 16 bases. There are 15 residues in the CDR3. For the CDR3, the DNA is TGCGCCAGCAGCCAAGGGGGGTCACTAGGGGGTACGCAGTATTTT. Encoded protein: CASSQGGSLGGTQYF.

The chain has TRBV6-5 and TRBJ2-7, with D possibly TRBD2 on 6 matching bases. Trimming cost V 2 bases and J 7 bases, with 6 bases left between them. The CDR3 extends over 11 amino acids. The germline V gene encodes CDR1 MNHEY and CDR2 SVGAGI. The CDR3, as DNA: TGTGCCAGCAGTTACGGGGGGGAGCAGTACTTC. Translating gives CASSYGGEQYF.

Regarding this clone: A read error may account for a junction end that differs from germline. The gene calls are TRBV7-9 and TRBJ1-3, with D possibly being TRBD1 (6 bases). This CDR3 region has 16 residues. Germline-derived CDR1 and CDR2 are SEHNR and FQNEAQ (reference sequence). This CDR3 is CASRPNLYRVGDTIYF. Here the CDR3 DNA reads TGTGCCAGCAGGCCGAACCTCTACAGGGTTGGAGACACCATATATTTT.

The gene calls are TRBV29-1 and TRBJ2-1; TRBD2 matches 8 bases. Germline-derived CDR1 and CDR2 are SQVTM and ANQGSEA. V dropped 3 bases and J dropped 4; count of bases not matched to a gene: 5. The CDR3 runs 14 residues. The CDR3 reads CSVERGAAYNEQFF. CDR3 sequence (DNA): TGCAGCGTTGAGCGGGGGGCGGCTTACAATGAGCAGTTCTTC.

The gene calls are TRBV4-2 and TRBJ2-1; D is unclear. The V gene lost 1 base and the J gene lost 6 bases, with 10 bases spanning the gap. This CDR3 region has 14 residues. CDR1 LGHNA and CDR2 YNFKEQ come from the germline V gene. In DNA form, the CDR3 reads TGTGCCAGCAGCCAAGTTAGTCCTGGCAATGAGCAGTTCTTC. Residues: CASSQVSPGNEQFF.

The rearrangement links TRBV5-1 to TRBJ2-3; tentative D call: TRBD2 (5 bases). The CDR3 is 11 amino acids. CDR1 is SGHRS and CDR2 is YFSETQ in the germline V gene. The V end was cut by 5 bases, the J end by 5 bases, with 6 bases between. CDR3 coding DNA: TGCGCCAGCAGGGCGGGAGATACGCAGTATTTT. Its protein product is CASRAGDTQYF.

The chain carries TRBV21-1 and TRBJ1-3; whether TRBD1, the table's D call, matches the DNA was not checked. TRBV21-1 is labeled a pseudogene. The CDR3 has 19 amino acids. CDR3 bases: TGTGCCAGCAGCCGAGCCGGGACAGGGGGCCCCGGCTCTGGAAACACCATATATTTT. Amino acid sequence: CASSRAGTGGPGSGNTIYF.

V usage is TRBV29-1 and J usage is TRBJ2-7; 7 bases line up with TRBD1. The CDR3 length is 15 residues. The V gene end was trimmed by 4 bases and the J gene end by 1 base; junction bases not matched to a gene: 10. The germline V gene has CDR1 SQVTM and CDR2 ANQGSEA. CDR3 DNA: TGCAGCGTTGTTTTTCGGACAGGACCATCCTACGAGCAGTACTTC. Translated: CSVVFRTGPSYEQYF.

The chain employs TRBV15 and TRBJ2-5; D unclear. The CDR3 is made up of 14 amino acids. Germline CDR1 and CDR2: LNHNV and YYDKDF (reference sequence). The V end was cut by 1 base, the J end by 3 bases, with 9 bases between. CDR3 in DNA: TGTGCCACCAGCAGAGTCCAGTTTAAAGAGACCCAGTACTTC. Translating it yields CATSRVQFKETQYF. The variable domain in full, completed from reference TRBV15 and TRBJ2-5, reads DAMVIQNPRYQVTQFGKPVTLSCSQTLNHNVMYWYQQKSSQAPKLLFHYYDKDFNNEADTPDNFQSRRPNTSFCFLDIRSPGLGDTAMYLCATSRVQFKETQYFGPGTRLLVL.

With respect to this clone: One end of the junction varies from germline; a read error may be responsible. V and J are TRBV7-2 and TRBJ1-2; TRBD1 aligns across 8 bases. CDR1 is SGHTA and CDR2 is FQGNSA in the germline V gene. The CDR3 is 13 amino acids. The CDR3 DNA sequence: TGTGCCAGCAGCCCGGACAGGGACTATGGCTACCCCTTC. It encodes CASSPDRDYGYPF.

This sequence joins TRBV7-9 and TRBJ2-2; the D is unclear. Germline V CDR1 and CDR2: SEHNR, FQNEAQ (reference sequence). The germline V and J ends were trimmed by 2 bases and 7 bases, with 8 bases remaining between them. The CDR3 sequence is 13 residues long. CDR3: CASSLLSSGELFF. CDR3 coding DNA: TGTGCCAGCAGCTTACTGAGTAGCGGGGAGCTGTTTTTT.

This chain joins TRBV5-6 and TRBJ2-3; no definite D call. CDR1 SGHDT and CDR2 YYEEEE come from the germline V gene. V was pared by 0 bases and J by 0 bases, with 5 bases between. There are 14 residues in the CDR3. The CDR3 DNA reads as TGTGCCAGCAGCTTGGTCAGGAGCACAGATACGCAGTATTTT. Protein sequence: CASSLVRSTDTQYF. The full variable domain, rest sourced from reference TRBV5-6 and TRBJ2-3, is DAGVTQSPTHLIKTRGQQVTLRCSPKSGHDTVSWYQQALGQGPQFIFQYYEEEERQRGNFPDRFSGHQFPNYSSELNVNALLLGDSALYLCASSLVRSTDTQYFGPGTRLTVL.

The chain is built from TRBV29-1 and TRBJ2-7, with 12 positions matching TRBD2. Per germline, CDR1 SQVTM and CDR2 ANQGSEA. The junction had 3 bases not matched to a gene; V was cut back by 6 bases and J by 0 bases. The CDR3 sequence is 14 residues long. CDR3 DNA sequence: TGCAGCGTGACGGGACTAGCGGGCTCCTACGAGCAGTACTTC. This gives the protein CSVTGLAGSYEQYF.

This rearrangement joins TRBV29-1 to TRBJ2-3, with D possibly TRBD2 on 7 matching bases. V dropped 1 base and J dropped 3 bases, with 17 bases sitting between them. Germline values: CDR1 SQVTM, CDR2 ANQGSEA. The CDR3 runs to 16 residues. Here the CDR3 reads CSVEGPRGAYTDTQYF. Written as DNA, the CDR3 is TGCAGCGTTGAAGGCCCCCGGGGGGCCTATACAGATACGCAGTATTTT.

The chain couples TRBV30 to TRBJ1-1, with D uncertain. The V gene lost 1 base and the J gene lost 3 bases, with 6 bases spanning the gap. This CDR3 contains 12 residues. Germline loops: CDR1 GTSNPN, CDR2 SVGIG (reference sequence). In DNA, the CDR3 is TGTGCCTGGAGTGGGGCCTACACTGAAGCTTTCTTT. This codes for CAWSGAYTEAFF.

This clone was detected once. The gene calls are TRBV28 and TRBJ2-7; perhaps TRBD1 as D (5 bases). Germline values: CDR1 MDHEN, CDR2 SYDVKM. The V end was cut by 5 bases, the J end by 2 bases, with 19 bases between. The CDR3 totals 16 residues. As DNA, the CDR3 is TGTGCCAGCAGTACGACGGGTCAGGGCGGCCCCTACGAGCAGTACTTC. As protein: CASSTTGQGGPYEQYF.

Note on this clone: The junction departs from germline at one end; a sequencing error may be responsible. The rearrangement links TRBV19 to TRBJ1-3, with 7 bases identical to TRBD1. Germline V lookup: CDR1 LNHDA, CDR2 SQIVND (reference sequence). The length of the CDR3 is 15 residues. The CDR3: CACRDRAYSGNTIYF. The CDR3 nucleotides read TGTGCCTGTAGAGACAGGGCTTACTCTGGAAACACCATATATTTT.

The chain has TRBV9 and TRBJ1-2; 12 bases align to TRBD1. The CDR3 extends over 16 amino acids. Germline CDR1 reads SGDLS; CDR2 reads YYNGEE. Losses at the gene ends were 4 bases for V and 4 bases for J; bases not matched to a gene: 8. CDR3: CASSRDRGHSSYGYTF. The CDR3 bases are TGTGCCAGCAGCCGGGACAGGGGGCACTCAAGCTATGGCTACACCTTC.

The chain uses TRBV7-9 and TRBJ1-5; 7 nucleotides match TRBD1. Germline V gene lookup returns CDR1 SEHNR and CDR2 FQNEAQ (reference sequence). J gave up 2 bases and V 6 bases, and 1 base lay outside the gene matches. CDR3 length equals 13 residues. The CDR3, as DNA: TGTGCCAGCAGTCAGGGGGGCAATCAGCCCCAGCATTTT. This encodes CASSQGGNQPQHF.